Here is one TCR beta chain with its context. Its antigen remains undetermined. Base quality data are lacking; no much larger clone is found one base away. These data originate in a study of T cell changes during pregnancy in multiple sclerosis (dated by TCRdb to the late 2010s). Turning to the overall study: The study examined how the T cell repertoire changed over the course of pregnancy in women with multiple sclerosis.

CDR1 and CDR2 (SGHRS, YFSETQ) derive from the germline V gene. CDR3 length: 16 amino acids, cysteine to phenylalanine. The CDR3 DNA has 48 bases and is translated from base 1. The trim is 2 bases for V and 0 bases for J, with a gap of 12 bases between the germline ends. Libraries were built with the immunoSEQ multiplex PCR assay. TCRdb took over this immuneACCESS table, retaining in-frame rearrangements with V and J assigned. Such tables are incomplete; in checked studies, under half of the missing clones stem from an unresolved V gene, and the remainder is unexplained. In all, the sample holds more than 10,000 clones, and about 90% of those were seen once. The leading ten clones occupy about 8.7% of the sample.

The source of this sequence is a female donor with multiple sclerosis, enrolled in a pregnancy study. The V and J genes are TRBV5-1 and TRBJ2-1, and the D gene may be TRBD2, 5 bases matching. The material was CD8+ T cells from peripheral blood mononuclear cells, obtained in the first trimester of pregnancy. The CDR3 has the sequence CASSLPQRYSYNEQFF. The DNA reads TGCGCCAGCAGCTTACCCCAGCGGTACTCCTACAATGAGCAGTTCTTC.